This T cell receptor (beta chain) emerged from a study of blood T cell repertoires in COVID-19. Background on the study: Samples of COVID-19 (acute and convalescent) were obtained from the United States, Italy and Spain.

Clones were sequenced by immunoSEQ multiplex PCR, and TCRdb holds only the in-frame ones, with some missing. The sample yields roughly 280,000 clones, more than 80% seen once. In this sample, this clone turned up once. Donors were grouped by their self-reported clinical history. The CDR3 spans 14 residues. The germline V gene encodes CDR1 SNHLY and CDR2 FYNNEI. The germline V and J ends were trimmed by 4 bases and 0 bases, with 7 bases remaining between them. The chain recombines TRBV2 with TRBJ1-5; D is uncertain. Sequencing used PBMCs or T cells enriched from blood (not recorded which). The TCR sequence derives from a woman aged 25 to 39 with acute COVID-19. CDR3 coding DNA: TGTGCCAGCAGTGTACAATATAGCAATCAGCCCCAGCATTTT. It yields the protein CASSVQYSNQPQHF.